The rows below give T cell receptor beta chains drawn from one sample of a study of blood T cell repertoires in COVID-19. Method: immunoSEQ multiplex PCR; TCRdb's copy keeps in-frame clones and lacks some. The sample consists of roughly 300,000 clones, roughly 90% of them appearing once. The sequenced material came from peripheral blood. The receptors were gathered from a woman in her 30s with COVID-19, enrolled during active disease. Each CDR3 is given with its conserved first and last residue. Each record gives: V gene, J gene, D gene, CDR3 protein, CDR3 DNA. A D gene is named only where the DNA matches it firmly.

TRBV28	TRBJ2-3	NA	CASSWASAGANTQYF	TGTGCCAGCAGTTGGGCGTCGGCAGGGGCCAATACGCAGTATTTT
TRBV3-1/TRBV3-2	TRBJ1-4	NA	CASSQAFPRRGPNEKLFF	TGTGCCAGCAGCCAAGCCTTTCCAAGGAGGGGACCTAATGAAAAACTGTTTTTT
TRBV6-5	TRBJ2-5	TRBD1	CASRDRGKPQETQYF	TGTGCCAGCAGGGACAGGGGGAAACCGCAAGAGACCCAGTACTTC
TRBV7-2	TRBJ2-5	TRBD1	CASSSGQEETQYF	TGTGCCAGCAGCTCAGGACAGGAAGAGACCCAGTACTTC
TRBV6-5	TRBJ1-5	NA	CASSTRGLGNQPQHF	TGTGCCAGCAGTACCAGGGGCTTAGGGAATCAGCCCCAGCATTTT
TRBV9	TRBJ2-5	TRBD1	CASSSRGQGLGETQYF	TGTGCCAGCAGCTCAAGGGGACAGGGATTAGGAGAGACCCAGTACTTC
TRBV19	TRBJ2-5	TRBD2	CASSQRRGGSQETQYF	TGTGCCAGTAGTCAAAGGCGGGGGGGATCCCAAGAGACCCAGTACTTC
TRBV28	TRBJ1-1	NA	CASTQNRALGAFF	TGTGCCAGCACCCAAAACAGGGCCCTAGGGGCTTTCTTT
TRBV3-1/TRBV3-2	TRBJ1-2	NA	CASSRSTRTAGPRPYGYTF	TGTGCCAGCAGTCGAAGTACTAGGACAGCGGGGCCTAGGCCCTATGGCTACACCTTC
TRBV19	TRBJ2-7	TRBD1	CASSRTGGEEGYEQYF	TGTGCCAGTAGTAGAACAGGGGGAGAAGAGGGATACGAGCAGTACTTC
TRBV7-3	TRBJ2-7	TRBD2	CASSPSGGLPLEQYF	TGTGCCAGCAGCCCCAGCGGGGGCCTTCCCCTCGAGCAGTACTTC
TRBV10-2	TRBJ2-2	TRBD1	CASTGQSSGELFF	TGCGCCAGTACGGGACAGTCTAGCGGGGAGCTGTTTTTT